One sample yielded the 4 T cell receptor beta chains listed below, sequenced in a study of T-cell memory formation after mild COVID-19. TCRdb reprocessed the 5' RACE reads with MiXCR, giving one entry per CDR3 protein. The data show around 510,000 distinct CDR3 sequences, 20% to 25% seen once. The material sequenced was PBMCs or a T cell subset sorted from them (not recorded which). The receptor source for this set is an adult woman who had mild COVID-19 (a few samples of this study predate the infection). Cell type and time point are not known.

A few counts support this clonotype. This CDR3 is CASSHHRDRGLLAKNIQYF. The DNA for the CDR3 is TGCGCCAGCAGCCACCACCGGGACAGGGGCCTATTAGCCAAAAACATTCAGTACTTC. The V gene is TRBV4-1, the J gene TRBJ2-4; 10 bases map to TRBD1. Germline loops: CDR1 MGHRA, CDR2 YSYEKL. This CDR3 is built from 19 residues. The V and J ends lost 3 bases and 0 bases, in that order; junction bases with no gene match: 11.

This clonotype was detected a few times. V gene TRBV7-9 combines with J gene TRBJ2-7; TRBD1 aligns across 9 bases. Per germline, CDR1 SEHNR and CDR2 FQNEAQ (reference sequence). The CDR3 totals 14 residues. V lost 5 bases and J lost 5; bases outside the gene matches: 7. The CDR3 is CASSHSRDRDEQYF. The CDR3 DNA is TGTGCCAGCAGCCACAGCCGGGACAGGGACGAGCAGTACTTC.

The chain couples TRBV28 to TRBJ2-7; D may be TRBD1 or TRBD2 (5 bases each). V gave up 6 bases and J gave up 6 bases, with 15 bases separating them. CDR1 is MDHEN, CDR2 SYDVKM, per germline. The CDR3 is 13 amino acids. The CDR3 nucleotides read TGTGCCAGCAGCGACCTGGGGGAGAGCGAGCAGTACTTC. Its protein product is CASSDLGESEQYF.

The V and J genes are TRBV11-2 and TRBJ1-4; D is perhaps TRBD1 (5 bases). The CDR3 length is 14 residues. The V gene lost 5 bases and the J gene lost 10 bases, with 17 bases spanning the gap. The V gene's germline CDR1 is SGHAT and CDR2 FQNNGV. Here the CDR3 reads CASSQTEGFRKLFF. CDR3 DNA: TGTGCCAGCAGCCAAACCGAGGGGTTTAGAAAACTGTTTTTT.